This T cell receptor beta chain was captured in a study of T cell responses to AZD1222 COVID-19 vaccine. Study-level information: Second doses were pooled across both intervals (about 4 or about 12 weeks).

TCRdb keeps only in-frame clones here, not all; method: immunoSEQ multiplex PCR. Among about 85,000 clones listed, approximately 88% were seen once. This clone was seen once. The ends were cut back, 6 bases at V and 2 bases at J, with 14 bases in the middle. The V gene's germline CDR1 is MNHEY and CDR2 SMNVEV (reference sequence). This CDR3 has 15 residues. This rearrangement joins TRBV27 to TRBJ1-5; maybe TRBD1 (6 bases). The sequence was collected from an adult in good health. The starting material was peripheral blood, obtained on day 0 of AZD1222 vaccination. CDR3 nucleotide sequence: TGTGCCAGCAGGAGCAGGGGAGTAGGCAATCAGCCCCAGCATTTT. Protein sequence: CASRSRGVGNQPQHF.